Sequencing of this TCR beta chain was carried out in a study of cytomegalovirus exposure and HLA in healthy donors. For the study at large: Later analysis reported that the approximately 120 validation repertoires shared the platform of the 650 to 700 first-cohort repertoires.

As concerns this clone: Its antigen is still unknown.

General study results and limits: The classifier, whose performance was assessed in both the original and validation cohorts, reportedly diagnosed cytomegalovirus status with high specificity and sensitivity.

Germline CDR1 reads MNHNS; CDR2 reads SASEGT. The CDR3 runs 13 residues. Trimming removed 0 bases from V and 4 bases from J, with 7 bases in between. Here immunoSEQ multiplex PCR was the method, and the copy in TCRdb shows in-frame clones only, minus some. The profile shows over 150,000 clones, 85% of them singletons. The donors were in the roughly 130-subject validation cohort, distinct from the roughly 700-subject first cohort. Sequencing was performed on PBMCs. The chain has TRBV6-1 and TRBJ2-7; tentatively, D is TRBD2 (5 bases). This clonotype was obtained from a man between 18 and 29 years old in good health and CMV-seropositive. CDR3 region: CASSEAGEYEQYF. Here the CDR3 DNA reads TGTGCCAGCAGTGAAGCTGGGGAGTACGAGCAGTACTTC.